These 23 T cell receptor beta chains came from one sample sequenced in a study of OX40 agonist ivuxolimab in advanced cancers. Profiling relied on immunoSEQ multiplex PCR, and the TCRdb table lists in-frame clones only, not all of them. In the table there are about 92,000 clones, 90% to 95% of which are singletons. Sample: CD4+ or CD8+ T cells sorted from blood, taken in a trial of the OX40 agonist ivuxolimab. These receptors came from an adult with an advanced solid tumor such as melanoma, head and neck, liver or kidney cancer.

The rearrangement links TRBV5-4 to TRBJ2-1; D call uncertain. Germline V gene sequence: CDR1 SGHNT, CDR2 YYREEE (reference sequence). V dropped 1 base and J dropped 0 bases, with 14 bases sitting between them. The CDR3 contains 17 residues. The CDR3 loop is CASSLIIAVSSYNEQFF. CDR3 DNA sequence: TGTGCCAGCAGCTTGATTATTGCGGTCTCCTCCTACAATGAGCAGTTCTTC.

This chain joins TRBV7-9 and TRBJ2-7; TRBD2 aligns across 9 bases. There are 15 residues in the CDR3. Germline assignment: CDR1 SEHNR and CDR2 FQNEAQ (reference sequence). Losses at the gene ends were 1 base for V and 9 bases for J; bases not matched to a gene: 10. The CDR3 protein is CASSLGLAGSTRQYF. DNA for the CDR3: TGTGCCAGCAGCTTAGGGCTAGCGGGATCTACGAGGCAGTACTTC. The full variable domain, completed using reference TRBV7-9 and TRBJ2-7, is DTGVSQNPRHKITKRGQNVTFRCDPISEHNRLYWYRQTLGQGPEFLTYFQNEAQLEKSRLLSDRFSAERPKGSFSTLEIQRTEQGDSAMYLCASSLGLAGSTRQYFGPGTRLTVT.

V is TRBV7-9 and J is TRBJ2-2; TRBD1 matches at 7 bases. With V trimmed by 5 bases and J by 0 bases, 9 bases remained unmatched. The germline V gene has CDR1 SEHNR and CDR2 FQNEAQ (reference sequence). There are 17 residues in the CDR3. The CDR3 sequence: CASSKLRDSANTGELFF. In DNA, the CDR3 is TGTGCCAGCAGCAAACTCCGGGACAGTGCGAACACCGGGGAGCTGTTTTTT. The entire variable domain, with the rest obtained from reference TRBV7-9 and TRBJ2-2, is as follows: DTGVSQNPRHKITKRGQNVTFRCDPISEHNRLYWYRQTLGQGPEFLTYFQNEAQLEKSRLLSDRFSAERPKGSFSTLEIQRTEQGDSAMYLCASSKLRDSANTGELFFGEGSRLTVL.

The chain has TRBV28 and TRBJ1-5; a possible D gene is TRBD1 (6 bases). The CDR3 is 14 residues long. Germline CDR1 and CDR2: MDHEN and SYDVKM. V was cut by 4 bases and J by 0 bases, with 7 bases left in between. The DNA of the CDR3 is TGTGCCAGCAGTTCGACAGGTAGCAATCAGCCCCAGCATTTT. This sequence encodes CASSSTGSNQPQHF.

CDR3 sequence reads: CASSQEGGRGDNEQFF. DNA of the CDR3: TGCGCCAGCAGCCAAGAAGGGGGTAGAGGCGATAATGAGCAGTTCTTC. The chain recombines TRBV4-3 with TRBJ2-1; D may be TRBD1 (6 bases). The CDR3 covers 16 residues. Trimming removed 0 bases at V and 7 bases at J, with 16 bases between. Germline V gene data show CDR1 as LGHNA and CDR2 as YSLEER.

The chain couples TRBV6-6 to TRBJ2-2; no reliable D call. CDR3 length equals 16 residues. Looked up from germline, CDR1 is MNHNY and CDR2 is SVGAGI (reference sequence). V lost 1 base and J 2 bases, leaving 11 bases between the germline ends. The DNA of the CDR3 is TGTGCCAGCAGTTACTTGGAAGTAGTCAACACCGGGGAGCTGTTTTTT. This sequence encodes CASSYLEVVNTGELFF.

The chain is built from TRBV18 and TRBJ2-7; D remains ambiguous. There are 14 residues in the CDR3. The V gene lost 2 bases and the J gene lost 5 bases, with 13 bases spanning the gap. CDR1 KGHSH and CDR2 LQKENI come from the germline V gene. CDR3 sequence: CASSPKIGMDEQYF. In DNA form, the CDR3 reads TGTGCCAGCTCACCAAAGATAGGGATGGACGAGCAGTACTTC.

The genes are TRBV6-1 and TRBJ1-4, with no clear D. Between the trimmed V and J ends, which lost 8 bases and 2 bases, there was a span of 9 bases. CDR3 length equals 13 residues. The germline V gene has CDR1 MNHNS and CDR2 SASEGT. The CDR3 coding sequence is TGTGCCAGCGGCGGAGGGACTAATGAAAAACTGTTTTTT. Its protein is CASGGGTNEKLFF.

The chain recombines TRBV6-5 with TRBJ1-2; D not resolved. CDR1 is MNHEY, CDR2 SVGAGI, per germline. The CDR3 runs 13 residues. Trimming stripped 5 bases from V and 6 bases from J, with 13 bases between. The DNA of the CDR3 is TGTGCCAGCAGTGAGGACGTCGTGGATGGCTACACCTTC. This codes for CASSEDVVDGYTF.

The V and J genes are TRBV27 and TRBJ1-1, with D uncertain. V lost 6 bases and J lost 1, with 15 bases in between. The CDR3 runs to 15 residues. CDR1 and CDR2 (germline): MNHEY, SMNVEV (reference sequence). CDR3 nucleotide sequence: TGTGCCAGCAGCCCTCTAGTCAGGAAGAACACTGAAGCTTTCTTT. Its translation: CASSPLVRKNTEAFF.

This clone came up once. The J gene is TRBJ2-7, the V gene TRBV7-2; D possibly corresponds to TRBD1 (5 bases). CDR1 is SGHTA, CDR2 FQGNSA, per germline. Deletions cut 5 bases from V and 1 base from J, with 12 bases between. CDR3 length equals 14 residues. In DNA form, the CDR3 reads TGTGCCAGCAGCCCGATGAAGGGGTCCTACGAGCAGTACTTC. This codes for CASSPMKGSYEQYF.

The V call is TRBV5-6, the J call TRBJ2-7; tentative D call: TRBD1 (5 bases). Germline loops: CDR1 SGHDT, CDR2 YYEEEE. This CDR3 contains 16 residues. V dropped 0 bases and J dropped 2 bases, with 15 bases sitting between them. The CDR3 is CASSLGSGSGPYEQYF. In DNA form, the CDR3 reads TGTGCCAGCAGCTTGGGATCAGGGTCCGGTCCCTACGAGCAGTACTTC.

V gene TRBV28 combines with J gene TRBJ1-5; 7 bases line up with TRBD1. From germline, CDR1 is MDHEN and CDR2 SYDVKM. V was pared by 6 bases and J by 4 bases, with 12 bases of the junction left unmatched. The CDR3 extends over 16 amino acids. This chain's CDR3 is CASSYNRGRQNQPQHF. In DNA form, the CDR3 reads TGTGCCAGCAGCTATAACAGGGGAAGACAAAATCAGCCCCAGCATTTT. Full variable domain (rest looked up from reference TRBV28 and TRBJ1-5): DVKVTQSSRYLVKRTGEKVFLECVQDMDHENMFWYRQDPGLGLRLIYFSYDVKMKEKGDIPEGYSVSREKKERFSLILESASTNQTSMYLCASSYNRGRQNQPQHFGDGTRLSIL.

The rearrangement joins TRBV7-6 to TRBJ2-5; 10 positions match TRBD2. The CDR3 has 17 amino acids. With 5 bases clipped from V and 6 bases from J, the junction kept 15 bases outside the gene matches. Germline CDR1 reads SGHVS; CDR2 reads FNYEAQ. CDR3 residues: CASSLTPQREGLQTQYF. The CDR3, as DNA: TGTGCCAGCAGCCTAACCCCCCAGCGGGAGGGGTTGCAGACCCAGTACTTC.

J is TRBJ2-7 and V is TRBV6-5, with 9 bases identical to TRBD1. CDR1 is MNHEY and CDR2 is SVGAGI in the germline V gene. This CDR3 has 15 amino acids. J lost 12 bases, V lost 6 bases, and 18 bases had no gene match. The CDR3 sequence is CASSPPGTGRLRWYF. The CDR3 nucleotides read TGTGCCAGCAGCCCCCCCGGGACAGGGCGACTGAGGTGGTACTTC.

The rearrangement joins TRBV28 to TRBJ2-1; possible D gene TRBD2, 5 bases. Trimming took 3 bases from V and 7 from J, leaving 10 bases between them. This CDR3 has 13 amino acids. Germline V CDR1 and CDR2: MDHEN, SYDVKM. CDR3 in amino acids: CASSLRAPNEQFF. The CDR3 DNA follows: TGTGCCAGCAGTTTGAGGGCACCGAATGAGCAGTTCTTC.

This clone was seen more than once but under ten times. The genes are TRBV25-1 and TRBJ1-1; D might be TRBD1 (6 bases). This CDR3 spans 13 amino acids. Per germline, CDR1 MGHDK and CDR2 SYGVNS. V was shortened by 8 bases and J by 1 base, with 11 bases between the two germline ends. CDR3 in amino acids: CASSRGANTEAFF. The CDR3 DNA follows: TGTGCCAGCTCCAGGGGAGCGAACACTGAAGCTTTCTTT.

The chain has TRBV7-3 and TRBJ2-5, with a tentative D call TRBD2 (6 bases). V was trimmed by 2 bases and J by 5 bases, leaving 12 bases between them. Germline loops: CDR1 SGHTA, CDR2 FQGTGA. The CDR3 length is 14 residues. The CDR3 sequence: CASSLQAGRETQYF. CDR3 coding DNA: TGTGCCAGCAGCTTACAGGCTGGGAGGGAGACCCAGTACTTC.

The chain links TRBV18 to TRBJ2-1; the D gene could be TRBD1 or TRBD2 (5 bases each). The germline CDR1 and CDR2 sequences are KGHSH and LQKENI. V was pared by 5 bases and J by 13 bases, with 15 bases between. The CDR3 length is 12 residues. The CDR3 sequence is CASSGDGGAQFF. The DNA for the CDR3 is TGTGCCAGCTCAGGGGACGGTGGAGCTCAGTTCTTC.

The chain uses TRBV20-1 and TRBJ2-5; D possibly corresponds to TRBD1 (5 bases). The length of the CDR3 is 10 residues. V lost 5 bases, J lost 8 bases, and 9 bases lay in between. The germline gives CDR1 DFQATT, CDR2 SNEGSKA (reference sequence). For the CDR3, the DNA is TGCAGTGCTCCCAGGGCCACCCAGTACTTC. Residues: CSAPRATQYF.

The chain joins TRBV5-1 to TRBJ2-1; TRBD2 matches 8 bases. V was pared by 1 base and J by 7 bases, with 4 bases of the junction left unmatched. Germline CDR1 is SGHRS and CDR2 is YFSETQ. The CDR3 covers 14 residues. CDR3 in amino acids: CASSLQLAVNEQFF. In DNA, the CDR3 is TGCGCCAGCAGCTTGCAACTAGCGGTGAATGAGCAGTTCTTC.

This clone turned up a few times. The gene calls are TRBV15 and TRBJ2-2, with TRBD2 identical over 7 bases. There are 14 residues in the CDR3. The J segment lost 8 bases and the V segment lost 1 base, leaving 4 bases of the junction unmatched. Germline CDR1 LNHNV, CDR2 YYDKDF (reference sequence). CDR3 in amino acids: CATSRVAGEGELFF. The CDR3 DNA follows: TGTGCCACCAGCAGAGTGGCGGGAGAAGGGGAGCTGTTTTTT.

This clone appeared once. This sequence joins TRBV7-3 and TRBJ2-5; D assignment may be TRBD1 or TRBD2 (5 bases each). There are 13 residues in the CDR3. V lost 2 bases and J 6 bases, leaving 10 bases between the germline ends. CDR1 and CDR2 from the germline V gene are SGHTA and FQGTGA. CDR3 sequence (DNA): TGTGCCAGCAGCTTATATGAGGGACAGACCCAGTACTTC. Amino acids: CASSLYEGQTQYF. Looking up the rest from reference TRBV7-3 and TRBJ2-5 gives the full variable domain: GAGVSQTPSNKVTEKGKYVELRCDPISGHTALYWYRQSLGQGPEFLIYFQGTGAADDSGLPNDRFFAVRPEGSVSTLKIQRTERGDSAVYLCASSLYEGQTQYFGPGTRLLVL.